The 14 T cell receptor beta chains below come from one sample, sequenced in a study of blood T cells in healthy people across ages. The second PCR ran roughly 7 to 12 cycles with a sample-barcoded 5' primer and J-beta primers. Each CDR3 protein is one row after TCRdb ran MiXCR on the 5' RACE reads. The sample comprises 850,000 to 1,000,000 distinct CDR3 sequences, approximately 49% of which are singletons, and about an eighth rests with the top ten. The sequenced sample consisted of blood. Every receptor here comes from a man aged 25-45 years in good health.

The chain combines TRBV27 with TRBJ2-7; either TRBD1 or TRBD2 may fit D (5 bases each). Germline CDR1 MNHEY, CDR2 SMNVEV (reference sequence). Trimming cost V 4 bases and J 2 bases, with 21 bases left between them. The CDR3 runs 17 residues. The CDR3 bases are TGTGCCAGCAGTTCGGCTAGAGGGGCAGGTAAAACCTACGAGCAGTACTTC. Translated, it gives CASSSARGAGKTYEQYF.

This clonotype has just a few counts. The gene calls are TRBV4-3 and TRBJ2-4, with D unresolved. V dropped 1 base and J dropped 14 bases, with 12 bases sitting between them. This CDR3 is 12 amino acids long. Germline V lookup: CDR1 LGHNA, CDR2 YSLEER. This CDR3 is CASSQACVQKYF. The CDR3 DNA follows: TGCGCCAGCAGCCAAGCCTGTGTTCAGAAGTACTTC.

CDR3 nucleotide sequence: TGTGCCAGCAGCCCCCAGAGGACTAGACCATTTAATGAGCAGTACTTC. It yields the protein CASSPQRTRPFNEQYF. This sequence joins TRBV7-8 and TRBJ2-7; TRBD2 matches at 7 bases. Trimming removed 5 bases from V and 7 bases from J; junction bases left unmatched: 17. The length of the CDR3 is 16 residues. Looked up from germline, CDR1 is SGHVS and CDR2 is FQNEAQ. Filled out from reference TRBV7-8 and TRBJ2-7, the complete variable domain reads GAGVSQSPRYKVAKRGQDVALRCDPISGHVSLFWYQQALGQGPEFLTYFQNEAQLDKSGLPSDRFFAERPEGSVSTLKIQRTQQEDSAVYLCASSPQRTRPFNEQYFGPGTRLTVT.

The V gene is TRBV7-2, the J gene TRBJ1-2; 11 positions match TRBD1. Looked up from germline, CDR1 is SGHTA and CDR2 is FQGNSA. The V segment lost 0 bases and the J segment 8 bases; nucleotides outside the gene matches: 2. The CDR3 is made up of 14 amino acids. The CDR3 sequence: CASSLAWTGGGYTF. CDR3 DNA: TGTGCCAGCAGCTTAGCGTGGACAGGGGGCGGCTACACCTTC. Complete variable domain (other parts from reference TRBV7-2 and TRBJ1-2): GAGVSQSPSNKVTEKGKDVELRCDPISGHTALYWYRQSLGQGLEFLIYFQGNSAPDKSGLPSDRFSAERTGGSVSTLTIQRTQQEDSAVYLCASSLAWTGGGYTFGSGTRLTVV.

This chain links TRBV3-1 with TRBJ2-3, with 8 nucleotides matching TRBD1. Trimming at V came to 3 bases and at J to 1 base, leaving 6 bases not matched to a gene. The CDR3 consists of 16 residues. CDR1 is LGHDT and CDR2 is YNNKEL in the germline V gene (reference sequence). In nucleotides, the CDR3 is TGTGCCAGCAGCCATGTGTTGGGACAGGGCACAGATACGCAGTATTTT. Amino acids: CASSHVLGQGTDTQYF.

The V and J genes are TRBV4-3 and TRBJ2-5; D call uncertain. Trimming pared 0 bases from V and 0 bases from J, leaving 11 bases between. Germline CDR1 and CDR2: LGHNA and YSLEER. CDR3 length equals 16 residues. The CDR3 region has the DNA TGCGCCAGCAGCCAAGATAGTGGCGGAAACCAAGAGACCCAGTACTTC. It is translated as CASSQDSGGNQETQYF.

This sequence joins TRBV29-1 and TRBJ1-4; a possible D gene is TRBD1 (6 bases). Germline CDR1 and CDR2: SQVTM and ANQGSEA. CDR3 length equals 13 residues. The V gene lost 4 bases and the J gene lost 4 bases, with 10 bases spanning the gap. The CDR3 region is CSVAPDSNEKLFF. CDR3 coding DNA: TGCAGCGTTGCGCCGGACAGTAATGAAAAACTGTTTTTT.

Worth noting for this clonotype: A much larger clone sits a single nucleotide away, making a read error possible. For the CDR3, the DNA is TGTGCCACCAGTGGGTCAGATACGCAGTATTTT. Protein sequence: CATSGSDTQYF. The chain carries TRBV24-1 and TRBJ2-3; D call uncertain. V lost 5 bases and J 4 bases, leaving 3 bases between the germline ends. The CDR3 runs 11 residues. Per the germline V gene, CDR1 is KGHDR and CDR2 is SFDVKD.

The J gene is TRBJ2-3, the V gene TRBV20-1; 11 nucleotides match TRBD2. Germline lookup yields CDR1 DFQATT and CDR2 SNEGSKA (reference sequence). V gave up 8 bases and J gave up 6 bases; unmatched junction bases: 1. This CDR3 is built from 11 residues. The chain's CDR3 is CSRLAGDTQYF. In DNA form, the CDR3 reads TGCAGTCGACTAGCGGGGGATACGCAGTATTTT.

Remarks on this clonotype: The junction and the germline gene differ at one end; a read error may be behind it. The gene calls are TRBV29-1 and TRBJ2-3, with D unclear. Germline loops: CDR1 SQVTM, CDR2 ANQGSEA. The CDR3 covers 14 residues. CDR3 sequence reads: CSVELPPSSDAQYF. DNA of the CDR3: TGCAGCGTTGAATTGCCACCAAGTTCAGATGCGCAGTATTTT.

The chain couples TRBV29-1 to TRBJ1-2, with TRBD1 as a possible D gene (5 bases). CDR1 is SQVTM and CDR2 is ANQGSEA in the germline V gene. The CDR3 contains 12 residues. V gave up 7 bases and J gave up 2 bases, with 11 bases separating them. CDR3 DNA: TGCAGCGGGGGGGAGAGGAACTATGGCTACACCTTC. Its protein is CSGGERNYGYTF.

The count of this clonotype is one. The V call is TRBV4-1, the J call TRBJ2-5; D unresolved. The CDR3 extends over 14 amino acids. Germline V gives CDR1 MGHRA, CDR2 YSYEKL. V lost 1 base and J 1 base, leaving 7 bases between the germline ends. The CDR3 protein is CASSQGIAQETQYF. CDR3 nucleotide sequence: TGCGCCAGCAGCCAAGGAATAGCCCAAGAGACCCAGTACTTC.

This clonotype was counted only a few times. This rearrangement joins TRBV4-2 to TRBJ2-3, with 12 positions matching TRBD2. The germline gives CDR1 LGHNA, CDR2 YNFKEQ. The CDR3 is 17 residues long. The junction had 3 bases not matched to a gene; V was cut back by 0 bases and J by 2 bases. The CDR3 region is CASSQDTSGGFTDTQYF. CDR3 coding DNA: TGTGCCAGCAGCCAAGATACTAGCGGGGGGTTCACAGATACGCAGTATTTT.

This chain joins TRBV4-3 and TRBJ2-7, with TRBD2 matching over 9 bases. The CDR3 covers 15 residues. The germline CDR1 and CDR2 sequences are LGHNA and YSLEER. The ends lost 3 bases at V and 1 base at J; junction bases unmatched: 4. CDR3 loop: CASSQGLAQSYEQYF. CDR3 sequence (DNA): TGCGCCAGCAGCCAGGGACTAGCCCAATCCTACGAGCAGTACTTC.